These T cell receptor beta chains were read from a single sample in a study of cytomegalovirus exposure and HLA in healthy donors. Clones were sequenced by immunoSEQ multiplex PCR, and TCRdb holds only the in-frame ones, with some missing. This table holds 150,000 to 200,000 clones, around nine tenths found once. Sequencing was done on a sample of PBMCs. The source is a woman younger than 30 in good health and CMV-seropositive. CDR3s include the opening cysteine and the closing phenylalanine or tryptophan. D genes are given only for firm matches. Part of the rows lack a size; the others show once, few, many or a class for expanded clones.

CDR3 DNA: TGTGCCAGCAGCCAGGGGGAGACCCAGTACTTC
CDR3 protein: CASSQGETQYF
J gene: TRBJ2-5
clone size: NA
D gene: NA
V gene: TRBV11-2

CDR3 DNA: TGTGCCAGCAGCTTGGCCGGGACTAGCGTCAATGAGCAGTTCTTC
CDR3 protein: CASSLAGTSVNEQFF
J gene: TRBJ2-1
clone size: NA
D gene: TRBD2
V gene: TRBV5-4

CDR3 DNA: TGTGCCAGCAGCTTAGAAGAGGGTCAGCCCCAGCATTTT
CDR3 protein: CASSLEEGQPQHF
J gene: TRBJ1-5
clone size: NA
D gene: NA
V gene: TRBV7-9

CDR3 DNA: TGTGCCTGGAGTCGGACAGGAACCGCCGAGCAGTACTTC
CDR3 protein: CAWSRTGTAEQYF
J gene: TRBJ2-7
clone size: few
D gene: TRBD1
V gene: TRBV30

CDR3 DNA: TGTGCCACAGGACCTTCGGGCAGGGGGCAGAATCAGCCCCAGCATTTT
CDR3 protein: CATGPSGRGQNQPQHF
J gene: TRBJ1-5
clone size: NA
D gene: TRBD1
V gene: TRBV2

CDR3 DNA: TGTGCCAGCAGCCAAGATCGGGGCGGGGGTACAGATACGCAGTATTTT
CDR3 protein: CASSQDRGGGTDTQYF
J gene: TRBJ2-3
clone size: NA
D gene: TRBD2
V gene: TRBV4-2

CDR3 DNA: TGTGCCACCAGCAGAGATCCACTCCCCTCTCGAAACACCATATATTTT
CDR3 protein: CATSRDPLPSRNTIYF
J gene: TRBJ1-3
clone size: NA
D gene: NA
V gene: TRBV15

CDR3 DNA: TGTGCCAGCAGCTTGAAACAGGGGGCTCGAGACGAGCAGTACTTC
CDR3 protein: CASSLKQGARDEQYF
J gene: TRBJ2-7
clone size: NA
D gene: TRBD1
V gene: TRBV5-7

CDR3 DNA: TGCGCCAGCAGCTTCCAGGGATCCTACGAGCAGTACTTC
CDR3 protein: CASSFQGSYEQYF
J gene: TRBJ2-7
clone size: NA
D gene: NA
V gene: TRBV5-1

CDR3 DNA: TGTGCCAGCAGTGACGGGACTAGCGGCACAGATACGCAGTATTTT
CDR3 protein: CASSDGTSGTDTQYF
J gene: TRBJ2-3
clone size: many
D gene: TRBD2
V gene: TRBV6-4

CDR3 DNA: TGTGCCAGCAGGGAGATTCGTTCCCTAGCGGGAGGGCCTTTTAATGAGCAGTTCTTC
CDR3 protein: CASREIRSLAGGPFNEQFF
J gene: TRBJ2-1
clone size: NA
D gene: TRBD2
V gene: TRBV27

CDR3 DNA: TGTGCCAGCCGCAAGACAGGGGGTTCCTATGGCTACACCTTC
CDR3 protein: CASRKTGGSYGYTF
J gene: TRBJ1-2
clone size: once
D gene: TRBD1
V gene: TRBV28

CDR3 DNA: TGTGCCAGCAGTGACAGGACAAGCACAGATACGCAGTATTTT
CDR3 protein: CASSDRTSTDTQYF
J gene: TRBJ2-3
clone size: NA
D gene: NA
V gene: TRBV2

CDR3 DNA: TGTGCCAGCTCACCTTCCTACACCGGGGAGCTGTTTTTT
CDR3 protein: CASSPSYTGELFF
J gene: TRBJ2-2
clone size: NA
D gene: NA
V gene: TRBV18

CDR3 DNA: TGTGCCAGCAGTGAAAGGACTAGCGGGGCACTATACAATGAGCAGTTCTTC
CDR3 protein: CASSERTSGALYNEQFF
J gene: TRBJ2-1
clone size: NA
D gene: TRBD2
V gene: TRBV28

CDR3 DNA: TGTGCCAGCAGCCCCCCTGGGAGGGGCTACAATGAGCAGTTCTTC
CDR3 protein: CASSPPGRGYNEQFF
J gene: TRBJ2-1
clone size: NA
D gene: TRBD2
V gene: TRBV7-3

CDR3 DNA: TGTGCCAGCAGCTCAGGGACTCCCGGCCTTGGTGGCTACACCTTC
CDR3 protein: CASSSGTPGLGGYTF
J gene: TRBJ1-2
clone size: once
D gene: NA
V gene: TRBV7-9

CDR3 DNA: TGTGCCAGCAGCTTTATGAATGGAGCGGTAGTCTTC
CDR3 protein: CASSFMNGAVVF
J gene: TRBJ2-1
clone size: NA
D gene: NA
V gene: TRBV7-3

CDR3 DNA: TGTGCCACCAGGAAGGGGGACAGACTCTACGAGCAGTACTTC
CDR3 protein: CATRKGDRLYEQYF
J gene: TRBJ2-7
clone size: NA
D gene: TRBD1
V gene: TRBV27

CDR3 DNA: TGTGCCAGTAGTATCGGCGGGAGTCCCTTTTACAATGAGCAGTTCTTC
CDR3 protein: CASSIGGSPFYNEQFF
J gene: TRBJ2-1
clone size: NA
D gene: TRBD2
V gene: TRBV19

CDR3 DNA: TGTGCCAGCAGTGGGTCCGGGACTAGCGGGAGAGGATTATGGACCGGGGAGCTGTTTTTT
CDR3 protein: CASSGSGTSGRGLWTGELFF
J gene: TRBJ2-2
clone size: once
D gene: TRBD2
V gene: TRBV27

CDR3 DNA: TGTGCCAGCAGCTTAGAAGGGGCTATTTACGGGGGACTAGCCAAAAACATTCAGTACTTC
CDR3 protein: CASSLEGAIYGGLAKNIQYF
J gene: TRBJ2-4
clone size: NA
D gene: NA
V gene: TRBV11-3

CDR3 DNA: TGTGCCAGCAGCTTACGACTAGCGGGAGTGGGTGATACGCAGTATTTT
CDR3 protein: CASSLRLAGVGDTQYF
J gene: TRBJ2-3
clone size: NA
D gene: TRBD2
V gene: TRBV11-1

CDR3 DNA: TGTGCCAGCAGCCGGGACTACGAGCAGTACTTC
CDR3 protein: CASSRDYEQYF
J gene: TRBJ2-7
clone size: few
D gene: NA
V gene: TRBV5-6

CDR3 DNA: TGTGCCAGCAGCTTAGCAGCGGGGCTCTACAATGAGCAGTTCTTC
CDR3 protein: CASSLAAGLYNEQFF
J gene: TRBJ2-1
clone size: NA
D gene: TRBD2
V gene: TRBV11-2

CDR3 DNA: TGTGCCAGTAGTATAGAGGGACATCAAAGGACTGAAGCTTTCTTT
CDR3 protein: CASSIEGHQRTEAFF
J gene: TRBJ1-1
clone size: once
D gene: NA
V gene: TRBV19

CDR3 DNA: TGTGCCAGCAGTATGCGGCCGGGACAGGCCGACACTGAAGCTTTCTTT
CDR3 protein: CASSMRPGQADTEAFF
J gene: TRBJ1-1
clone size: medium-sized
D gene: TRBD1
V gene: TRBV6-4

CDR3 DNA: TGTGCCAGCAGTTTATCCCCCAGGGGGGAGACCCAGTACTTC
CDR3 protein: CASSLSPRGETQYF
J gene: TRBJ2-5
clone size: NA
D gene: TRBD1
V gene: TRBV27

CDR3 DNA: TGTGCCAGCAGCGTAGCCTTGACAGGGGGGACCTACAATGAGCAGTTCTTC
CDR3 protein: CASSVALTGGTYNEQFF
J gene: TRBJ2-1
clone size: NA
D gene: TRBD1
V gene: TRBV9

CDR3 DNA: TGTGCCAGCAGTTTCAGGTCGAGAGGAAACACCATATATTTT
CDR3 protein: CASSFRSRGNTIYF
J gene: TRBJ1-3
clone size: NA
D gene: NA
V gene: TRBV28

CDR3 DNA: TGTGCCAGCTCACCTGACTTTGGGGACAGTCTCAATGAGCAGTTCTTC
CDR3 protein: CASSPDFGDSLNEQFF
J gene: TRBJ2-1
clone size: NA
D gene: TRBD1
V gene: TRBV18

CDR3 DNA: TGTGCCAGCATAGGGGGACTAGCGAAAAGCAATGAGCAGTTCTTC
CDR3 protein: CASIGGLAKSNEQFF
J gene: TRBJ2-1
clone size: NA
D gene: TRBD2
V gene: TRBV25-1

CDR3 DNA: TGTGCCAGCGGACACACAGGGGAGTTCGAACAAGAGACCCAGTACTTC
CDR3 protein: CASGHTGEFEQETQYF
J gene: TRBJ2-5
clone size: NA
D gene: TRBD1
V gene: TRBV7-8

CDR3 DNA: TGCAGCGTTGATAAGGGACAGGTGAACACTGAAGCTTTCTTT
CDR3 protein: CSVDKGQVNTEAFF
J gene: TRBJ1-1
clone size: once
D gene: TRBD1
V gene: TRBV29-1

CDR3 DNA: TGTGCCAGCAGTATAAACAGGGGTCGCGATGAGCAGTTCTTC
CDR3 protein: CASSINRGRDEQFF
J gene: TRBJ2-1
clone size: NA
D gene: TRBD1
V gene: TRBV27

CDR3 DNA: TGTGCCATCAGCGGACCCAATCAGGGGGGTTCTGACGAGCAGTACTTC
CDR3 protein: CAISGPNQGGSDEQYF
J gene: TRBJ2-7
clone size: NA
D gene: NA
V gene: TRBV10-3

CDR3 DNA: TGTGCCAGCAGGTACAGGGAAGCGAACACTGAAGCTTTCTTT
CDR3 protein: CASRYREANTEAFF
J gene: TRBJ1-1
clone size: NA
D gene: NA
V gene: TRBV2

CDR3 DNA: TGTGCCAGTAGTCACGGGACACCTAACACTGAAGCTTTCTTT
CDR3 protein: CASSHGTPNTEAFF
J gene: TRBJ1-1
clone size: NA
D gene: NA
V gene: TRBV19

CDR3 DNA: TGTGCCAGTAGCACCCCCGCATGGGACTTTAACTATGGCTACACCTTC
CDR3 protein: CASSTPAWDFNYGYTF
J gene: TRBJ1-2
clone size: NA
D gene: NA
V gene: TRBV19

CDR3 DNA: TGTGCCATCAGCGGAGACAGGAATGAGCAGTTCTTC
CDR3 protein: CAISGDRNEQFF
J gene: TRBJ2-1
clone size: NA
D gene: NA
V gene: TRBV10-3

CDR3 DNA: TGTGCCAGCAGATTCCGGGACAGGACTATTTCTAGCACAGATACGCAGTATTTT
CDR3 protein: CASRFRDRTISSTDTQYF
J gene: TRBJ2-3
clone size: NA
D gene: TRBD1
V gene: TRBV28

CDR3 DNA: TGTGCCATCCGAGGACTAGCGGGAGGGAATGAGCAGTTCTTC
CDR3 protein: CAIRGLAGGNEQFF
J gene: TRBJ2-1
clone size: NA
D gene: TRBD2
V gene: TRBV10-3

CDR3 DNA: TGTGCCAGCAGCTGGACAGGGGAGGATGGCTACACCTTC
CDR3 protein: CASSWTGEDGYTF
J gene: TRBJ1-2
clone size: NA
D gene: TRBD1
V gene: TRBV11-2

CDR3 DNA: TGTGCCATCAGTAGACGCGGACAGGGGGACACTGAAGCTTTCTTT
CDR3 protein: CAISRRGQGDTEAFF
J gene: TRBJ1-1
clone size: NA
D gene: TRBD1
V gene: TRBV10-3

CDR3 DNA: TGTGCCAGCCACTACTACAATGAGCAGTTCTTC
CDR3 protein: CASHYYNEQFF
J gene: TRBJ2-1
clone size: NA
D gene: NA
V gene: TRBV25-1

CDR3 DNA: TGTGCCAGCAGTTACTCGAGGACAGGGGATTCCTACGAGCAGTACTTC
CDR3 protein: CASSYSRTGDSYEQYF
J gene: TRBJ2-7
clone size: few
D gene: TRBD1
V gene: TRBV6-5

CDR3 DNA: TGTGCCTGGAGTGTACACGGGTACTTTCATCCGGATCAGCCCCAGCATTTT
CDR3 protein: CAWSVHGYFHPDQPQHF
J gene: TRBJ1-5
clone size: NA
D gene: NA
V gene: TRBV30

CDR3 DNA: TGTGCCAGCAGTGAAACGGTGACTGGCACAGATACGCAGTATTTT
CDR3 protein: CASSETVTGTDTQYF
J gene: TRBJ2-3
clone size: NA
D gene: NA
V gene: TRBV6-4